This T cell receptor (beta chain) stems from a study of blood T cell repertoires in COVID-19. Turning to the study itself: PBMCs, B-cell-depleted T cells, or T cells were the source of the cDNA or gDNA that made up the material.

In the original processing: Estimates of nucleated cell counts were drawn from the amplification of reference gene primers. Generated by immunoSEQ multiplex PCR, the TCRdb table keeps only in-frame clones and is missing some. From that table come the V and J calls and clone size; the DNA was used to work out D and trimming. The sample has 60,000 to 70,000 clones, 70% to 85% seen once. V was pared by 11 bases and J by 4 bases, with 16 bases between. From germline, CDR1 is MDHEN and CDR2 SYDVKM. The CDR3 length is 13 residues. This sequence was found in a woman aged 70 to 79 with acute or convalescent COVID-19. This chain connects TRBV28 to TRBJ2-3; tentatively, D is TRBD2 (5 bases). What was sequenced was peripheral blood. CDR3 nucleotides: TGTGCCCTCCGAGACCCCGGGGCAGATACGCAGTATTTT. It yields the protein CALRDPGADTQYF.